Below are 5 T cell receptor beta chains sequenced from a single sample in a study of T cell responses to AZD1222 COVID-19 vaccine. Assay: immunoSEQ multiplex PCR; the TCRdb copy retains only in-frame clones and omits some. The sample records over 110,000 clones, approximately 90% being singletons. The sequencing here drew on peripheral blood, taken on day 0 of AZD1222 vaccination. These receptors were taken from an adult in good health.

This chain joins TRBV5-4 and TRBJ2-5; possible D gene TRBD2, 5 bases. The V gene's germline CDR1 is SGHNT and CDR2 YYREEE (reference sequence). V lost 4 bases and J lost 1, with 17 bases in between. This CDR3 spans 16 amino acids. The CDR3 coding sequence is TGTGCCAGCAGCACCGGGATAGCCCTAGTCCAAGAGACCCAGTACTTC. Its translation: CASSTGIALVQETQYF.

The rearrangement joins TRBV7-9 to TRBJ1-5; D unclear. Trimming shortened V by 0 bases and J by 7 bases, and 10 bases separated the two germline ends. Per the germline V gene, CDR1 is SEHNR and CDR2 is FQNEAQ (reference sequence). This CDR3 region has 14 residues. The CDR3 here is CASSLAGVVQPQHF. DNA for the CDR3: TGTGCCAGCAGCTTAGCGGGCGTGGTCCAGCCCCAGCATTTT.

The gene calls are TRBV24-1 and TRBJ2-7; possibly TRBD1 for D (5 bases). Trimming pared 4 bases from V and 2 bases from J, leaving 14 bases between. The CDR3 runs 15 residues. Germline-derived CDR1 and CDR2 are KGHDR and SFDVKD. CDR3 amino acids: CATSDAQGWPYEQYF. Written as DNA, the CDR3 is TGTGCCACCAGTGACGCGCAGGGATGGCCCTACGAGCAGTACTTC.

The chain has TRBV5-4 and TRBJ2-3; TRBD2 might be the D (5 bases). The CDR3 contains 14 residues. The ends were cut back, 1 base at V and 1 base at J, with 7 bases in the middle. Germline-derived CDR1 and CDR2 are SGHNT and YYREEE (reference sequence). CDR3 DNA: TGTGCCAGCAGCTTGCGGCGGGGCACAGATACGCAGTATTTT. Translating gives CASSLRRGTDTQYF.

Concerning this clone itself: Since the CDR3 does not end with the conserved phenylalanine or tryptophan, this likely comes from a read error. The DNA is omitted, as the CDR3 cannot be located on it reliably, and the CDR3 follows TCRdb's listing. The chain is built from TRBV5-1 and TRBJ1-1. Germline CDR1 and CDR2: SGHRS and YFSETQ. 8 amino acids form the CDR3, both terminal residues included. CDR3 in amino acids: CASSLIRV.